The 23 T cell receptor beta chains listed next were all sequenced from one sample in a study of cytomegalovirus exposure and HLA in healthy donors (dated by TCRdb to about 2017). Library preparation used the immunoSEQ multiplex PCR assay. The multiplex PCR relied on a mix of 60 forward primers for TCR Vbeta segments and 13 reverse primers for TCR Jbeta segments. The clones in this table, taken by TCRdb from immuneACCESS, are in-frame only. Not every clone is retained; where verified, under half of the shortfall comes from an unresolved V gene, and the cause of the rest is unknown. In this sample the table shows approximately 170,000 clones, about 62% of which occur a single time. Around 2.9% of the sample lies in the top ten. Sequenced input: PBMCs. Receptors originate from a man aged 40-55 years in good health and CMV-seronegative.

The CDR3 sequence: CASSSDRGNTDTQYF. CDR3 nucleotide sequence: TGCGCCAGCAGCAGTGACAGGGGGAACACAGATACGCAGTATTTT. The rearrangement links TRBV23-1 to TRBJ2-3, with TRBD1 matching 9 bases. TRBV23-1 is noted as an ORF with a role that remains uncertain. The CDR3 is 15 amino acids. Germline trimming cut 6 bases from V and 2 bases from J; bases unmatched to any gene: 6.

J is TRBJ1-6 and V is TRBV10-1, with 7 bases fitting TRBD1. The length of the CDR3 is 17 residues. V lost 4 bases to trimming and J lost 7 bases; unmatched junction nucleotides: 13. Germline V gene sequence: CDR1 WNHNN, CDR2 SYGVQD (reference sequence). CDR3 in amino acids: CASSASSSGRGNSPLHF. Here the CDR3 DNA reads TGCGCCAGCAGTGCCTCCTCCTCCGGCAGGGGGAATTCACCCCTCCACTTT.

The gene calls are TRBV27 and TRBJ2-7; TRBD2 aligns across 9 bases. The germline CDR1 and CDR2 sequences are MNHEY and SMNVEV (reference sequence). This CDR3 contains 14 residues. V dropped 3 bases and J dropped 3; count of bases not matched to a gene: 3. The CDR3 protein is CASSFLAGSYEQYF. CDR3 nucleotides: TGTGCCAGCAGTTTTCTAGCGGGAAGCTACGAGCAGTACTTC.

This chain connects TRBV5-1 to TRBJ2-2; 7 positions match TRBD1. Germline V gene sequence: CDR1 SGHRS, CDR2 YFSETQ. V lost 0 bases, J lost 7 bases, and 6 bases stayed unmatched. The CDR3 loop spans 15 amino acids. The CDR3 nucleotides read TGCGCCAGCAGCTTGGGGACAGGCAACCACGGGGAGCTGTTTTTT. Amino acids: CASSLGTGNHGELFF.

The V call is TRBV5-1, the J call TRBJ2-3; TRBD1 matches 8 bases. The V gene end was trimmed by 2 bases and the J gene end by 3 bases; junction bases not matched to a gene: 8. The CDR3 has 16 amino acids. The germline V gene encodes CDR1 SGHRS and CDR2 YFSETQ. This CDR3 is CASSFGDRLLTDTQYF. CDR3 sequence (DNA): TGCGCCAGCAGCTTCGGGGACAGGCTACTAACAGATACGCAGTATTTT.

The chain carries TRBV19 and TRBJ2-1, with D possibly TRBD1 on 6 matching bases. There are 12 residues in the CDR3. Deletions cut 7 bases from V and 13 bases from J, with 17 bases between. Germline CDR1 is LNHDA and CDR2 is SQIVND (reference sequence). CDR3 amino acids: CASNPPRGGQFF. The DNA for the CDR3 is TGTGCCAGTAACCCCCCGAGAGGGGGTCAGTTCTTC.

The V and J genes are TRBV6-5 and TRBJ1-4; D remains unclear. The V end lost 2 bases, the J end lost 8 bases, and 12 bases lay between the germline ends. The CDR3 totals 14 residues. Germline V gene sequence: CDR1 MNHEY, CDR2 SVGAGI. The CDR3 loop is CASSYGQEGEKLFF. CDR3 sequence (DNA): TGTGCCAGCAGTTACGGGCAGGAGGGCGAAAAACTGTTTTTT.

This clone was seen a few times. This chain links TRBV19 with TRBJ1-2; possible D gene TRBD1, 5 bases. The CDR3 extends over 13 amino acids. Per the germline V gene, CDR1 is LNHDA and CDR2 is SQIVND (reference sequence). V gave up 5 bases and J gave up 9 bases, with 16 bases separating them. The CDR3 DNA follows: TGTGCCAGTAGTGGGCCCTCAGGGCCTCGCTACACCTTC. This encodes CASSGPSGPRYTF.

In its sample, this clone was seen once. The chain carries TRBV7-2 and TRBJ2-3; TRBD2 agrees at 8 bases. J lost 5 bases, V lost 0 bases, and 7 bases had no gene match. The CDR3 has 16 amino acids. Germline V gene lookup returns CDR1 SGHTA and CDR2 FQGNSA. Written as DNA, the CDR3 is TGTGCCAGCAGCTTAGCGCCTAGCGGGTCGGTAGATACGCAGTATTTT. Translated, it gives CASSLAPSGSVDTQYF.

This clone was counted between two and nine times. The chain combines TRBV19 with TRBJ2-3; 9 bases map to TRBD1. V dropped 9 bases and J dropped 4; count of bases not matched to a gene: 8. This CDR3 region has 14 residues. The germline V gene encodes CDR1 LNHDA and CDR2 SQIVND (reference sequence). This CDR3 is CASRQGVSSDTQYF. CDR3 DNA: TGTGCCAGCAGACAGGGGGTCAGTTCAGATACGCAGTATTTT.

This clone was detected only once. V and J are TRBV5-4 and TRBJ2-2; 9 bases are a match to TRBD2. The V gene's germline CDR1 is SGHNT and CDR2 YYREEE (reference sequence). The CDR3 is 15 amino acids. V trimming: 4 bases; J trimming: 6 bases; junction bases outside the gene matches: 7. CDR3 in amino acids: CASSTGLARAGELFF. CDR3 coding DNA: TGTGCCAGCAGCACCGGACTAGCGAGGGCCGGGGAGCTGTTTTTT.

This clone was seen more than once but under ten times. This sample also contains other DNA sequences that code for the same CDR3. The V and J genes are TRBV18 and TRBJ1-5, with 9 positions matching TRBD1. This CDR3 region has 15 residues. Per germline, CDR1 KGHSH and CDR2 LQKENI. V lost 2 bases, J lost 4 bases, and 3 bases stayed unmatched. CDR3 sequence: CASSPGTGNNQPQHF. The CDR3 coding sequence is TGTGCCAGCTCACCAGGGACAGGGAATAATCAGCCCCAGCATTTT.

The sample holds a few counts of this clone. The CDR3 region is CASSLYGGDKTGELFF. CDR3 nucleotide sequence: TGTGCCAGCAGTTTATATGGGGGCGATAAGACCGGGGAGCTGTTTTTT. The chain is built from TRBV27 and TRBJ2-2; perhaps TRBD1 as D (6 bases). This CDR3 has 16 amino acids. Germline V lookup: CDR1 MNHEY, CDR2 SMNVEV (reference sequence). Deletions cut 1 base from V and 5 bases from J, with 14 bases between.

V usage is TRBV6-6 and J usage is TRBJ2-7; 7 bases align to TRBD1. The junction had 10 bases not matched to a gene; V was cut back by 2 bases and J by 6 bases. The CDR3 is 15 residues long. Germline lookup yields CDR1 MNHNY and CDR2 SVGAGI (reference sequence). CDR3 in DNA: TGTGCCAGCAGTTACGTACCCGGGACAGTTCCCGAGCAGTACTTC. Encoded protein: CASSYVPGTVPEQYF.

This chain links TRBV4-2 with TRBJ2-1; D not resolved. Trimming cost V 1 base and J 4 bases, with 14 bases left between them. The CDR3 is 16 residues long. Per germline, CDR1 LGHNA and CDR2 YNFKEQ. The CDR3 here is CASSQVGLDGYNEQFF. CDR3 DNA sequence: TGTGCCAGCAGCCAAGTGGGCCTTGACGGTTACAATGAGCAGTTCTTC.

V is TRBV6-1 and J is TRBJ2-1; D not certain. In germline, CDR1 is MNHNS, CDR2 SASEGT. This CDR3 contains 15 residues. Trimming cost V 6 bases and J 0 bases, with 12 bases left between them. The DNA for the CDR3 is TGTGCCAGCAGGAAGGAGTCGAGCTCCTACAATGAGCAGTTCTTC. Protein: CASRKESSSYNEQFF.

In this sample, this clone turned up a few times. Written as DNA, the CDR3 is TGTGCCAGCAGCTTGAAACTAGCGGGGGGTGGGTACGAGCAGTACTTC. This translates into CASSLKLAGGGYEQYF. V usage is TRBV5-4 and J usage is TRBJ2-7, with 12 bases matching TRBD2. The CDR3 length is 16 residues. The V gene's germline CDR1 is SGHNT and CDR2 YYREEE (reference sequence). J gave up 4 bases and V 1 base, and 6 bases lay outside the gene matches.

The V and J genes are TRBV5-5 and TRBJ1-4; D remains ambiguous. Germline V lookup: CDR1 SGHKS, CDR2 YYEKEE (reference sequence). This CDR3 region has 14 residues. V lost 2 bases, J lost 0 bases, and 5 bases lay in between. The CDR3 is CASSFTATNEKLFF. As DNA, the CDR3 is TGTGCCAGCAGCTTCACTGCAACTAATGAAAAACTGTTTTTT.

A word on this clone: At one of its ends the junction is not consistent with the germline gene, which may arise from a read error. CDR3 sequence: CASSQSLGQGQSLF. The CDR3 DNA reads TGTGCCAGCAGCCAAAGCTTGGGACAGGGGCAATCCCTCTTC. The rearrangement uses TRBV4-2 and TRBJ1-2; 10 positions agree with TRBD1. The germline V gene has CDR1 LGHNA and CDR2 YNFKEQ. The CDR3 has 14 residues.

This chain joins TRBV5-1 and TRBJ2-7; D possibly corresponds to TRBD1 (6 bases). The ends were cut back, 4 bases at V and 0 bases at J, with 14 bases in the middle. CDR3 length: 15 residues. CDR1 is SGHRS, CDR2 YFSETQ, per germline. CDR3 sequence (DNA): TGCGCCAGCAGCGAGAGGGCAGGGGCCTCCTACGAGCAGTACTTC. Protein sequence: CASSERAGASYEQYF.

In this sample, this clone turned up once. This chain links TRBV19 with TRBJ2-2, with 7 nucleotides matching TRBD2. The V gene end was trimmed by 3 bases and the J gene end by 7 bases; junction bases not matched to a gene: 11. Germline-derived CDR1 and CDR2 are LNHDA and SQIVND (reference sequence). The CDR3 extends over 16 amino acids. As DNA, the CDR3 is TGTGCCAGTAGTATCAGCCTAGCGGAGGGGAACGGGGAGCTGTTTTTT. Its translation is CASSISLAEGNGELFF.

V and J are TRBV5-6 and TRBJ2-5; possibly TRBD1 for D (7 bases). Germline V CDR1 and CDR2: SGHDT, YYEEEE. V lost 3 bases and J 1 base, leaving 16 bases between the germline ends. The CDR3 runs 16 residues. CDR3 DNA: TGTGCCAGCAGCTCCTGGCAGGGGGGTACCCAAGAGACCCAGTACTTC. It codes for CASSSWQGGTQETQYF.

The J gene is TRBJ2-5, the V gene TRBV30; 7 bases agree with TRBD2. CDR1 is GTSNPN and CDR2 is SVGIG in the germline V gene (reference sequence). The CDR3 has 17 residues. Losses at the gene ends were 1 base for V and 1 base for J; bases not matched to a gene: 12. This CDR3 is CAWSGPKPGLSQETQYF. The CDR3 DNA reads TGTGCCTGGAGTGGGCCGAAGCCGGGACTATCCCAAGAGACCCAGTACTTC.